The text below deals with one T cell receptor beta chain. What it binds is not known. This record comes from a study of identifying expanded T cells in peripheral blood. Study-wide findings and caveats: Clone count variance between roughly 2-week samples rose with total template count.

CDR3 length: 14 residues. The germline gives CDR1 MNHNS, CDR2 SASEGT. J was trimmed by 7 bases and V by 9 bases; bases with no gene match: 14. The data were produced by immunoSEQ multiplex PCR, yet TCRdb's version contains in-frame clones alone and is incomplete. Of 65,000 to 95,000 clones listed, roughly 89% were seen once; the top ten hold about 20%. The chain recombines TRBV6-1 with TRBJ1-2, with TRBD1 matching 7 bases. The TCR sequence derives from a person aged 18 to 70 in good health. Sequencing input: blood. CDR3 sequence (DNA): TGTGCCAGTAACCCTACCGGGACAGCATTTGGCTACACCTTC. This translates into CASNPTGTAFGYTF.